The source of this T cell receptor beta chain is a study of regulatory T cells in long-lasting Graves disease. Turning to the study itself: Recently diagnosed Graves' patients had received antithyroid drugs for under 3 months.

The V gene lost 7 bases and the J gene lost 0 bases, with 13 bases spanning the gap. The CDR3 spans 14 residues. CDR1 and CDR2 (germline): SGHNT, YENEEA. Study-wide results and limits: More public clonotypes were shared by persistent patients (under 3,000) than by new patients (roughly 970). Peripheral blood, not thyroid tissue, was the sole material studied.

Time point described: newly diagnosed GD, antithyroid drugs for less than 3 months. Construction of the TCR library relied on RNA isolated from PBMCs. Construction of the TCR beta libraries employed iRepertoire HTBI primers in conjunction with Arm-PCR of CDR3 regions. MiXCR was run by TCRdb on the multiplex PCR reads, yielding one entry per CDR3 protein. The table shows 520,000 or so distinct CDR3 sequences, with 12% occurring only once. As for this clonotype: No antigen is known for it. With a far larger clone one base away, a read error is the likely cause.

The same sample was also used in a study of T cells in Graves' hyperthyroidism and ophthalmopathy. From that paper: Thyroid ultrasound, orbital computed tomography, clinical symptoms, and serum thyroxine and TRAb underpinned diagnoses.

The sequence derives from a woman in her twenties or thirties with Graves disease. This specimen consisted of peripheral blood mononuclear cells (PBMCs), obtained at new diagnosis, from a patient treated with antithyroid drugs. The V call is TRBV11-3, the J call TRBJ2-7, with a possible D match to TRBD2 (5 bases). This CDR3 reads CASNSSGPSYEQYF. The CDR3 DNA reads as TGTGCCAGCAACTCGAGCGGCCCCTCCTACGAGCAGTACTTC.